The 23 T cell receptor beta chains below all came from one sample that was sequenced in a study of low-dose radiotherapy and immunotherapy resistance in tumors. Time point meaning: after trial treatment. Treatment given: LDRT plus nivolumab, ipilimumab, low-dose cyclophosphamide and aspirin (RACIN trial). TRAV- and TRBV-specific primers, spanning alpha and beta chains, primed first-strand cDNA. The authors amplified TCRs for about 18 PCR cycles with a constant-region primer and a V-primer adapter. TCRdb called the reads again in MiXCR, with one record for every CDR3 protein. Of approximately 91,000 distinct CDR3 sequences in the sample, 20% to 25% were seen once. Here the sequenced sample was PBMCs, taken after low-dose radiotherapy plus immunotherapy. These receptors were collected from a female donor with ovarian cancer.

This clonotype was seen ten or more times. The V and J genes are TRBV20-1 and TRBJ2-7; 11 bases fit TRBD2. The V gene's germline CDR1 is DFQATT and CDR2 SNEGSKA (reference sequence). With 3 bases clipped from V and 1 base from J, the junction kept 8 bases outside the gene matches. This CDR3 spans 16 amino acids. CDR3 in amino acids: CSASYRLAGLSYEQYF. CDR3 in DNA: TGCAGTGCTAGCTACCGACTAGCGGGGTTATCCTACGAGCAGTACTTC.

CDR3 sequence: CASSWGGGSSYEQYF. The CDR3 nucleotides are TGTGCCAGCAGCTGGGGGGGTGGGAGCTCCTACGAGCAGTACTTC. This chain links TRBV7-2 with TRBJ2-7, with 7 bases aligning to TRBD2. V shed 4 bases, J shed 0 bases, and the junction held 6 bases outside the gene matches. The CDR3 spans 15 residues. Germline CDR1 and CDR2: SGHTA and FQGNSA.

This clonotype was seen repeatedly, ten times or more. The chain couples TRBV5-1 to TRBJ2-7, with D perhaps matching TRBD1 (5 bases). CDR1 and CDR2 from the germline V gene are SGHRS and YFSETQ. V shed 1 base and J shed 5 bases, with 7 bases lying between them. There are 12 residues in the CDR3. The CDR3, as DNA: TGCGCCAGCAGCTTGAGCAGGGACGAGCAGTACTTC. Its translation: CASSLSRDEQYF.

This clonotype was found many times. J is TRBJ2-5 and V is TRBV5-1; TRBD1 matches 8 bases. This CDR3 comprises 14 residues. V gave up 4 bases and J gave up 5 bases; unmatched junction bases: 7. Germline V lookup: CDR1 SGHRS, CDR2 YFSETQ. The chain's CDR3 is CASSIGQGRETQYF. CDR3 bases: TGCGCCAGCAGCATAGGACAGGGCCGCGAGACCCAGTACTTC.

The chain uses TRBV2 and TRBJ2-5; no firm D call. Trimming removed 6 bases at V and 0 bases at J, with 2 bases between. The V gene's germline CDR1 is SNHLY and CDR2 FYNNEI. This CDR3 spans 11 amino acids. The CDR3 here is CASRDQETQYF. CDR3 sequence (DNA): TGTGCCAGCAGAGACCAAGAGACCCAGTACTTC.

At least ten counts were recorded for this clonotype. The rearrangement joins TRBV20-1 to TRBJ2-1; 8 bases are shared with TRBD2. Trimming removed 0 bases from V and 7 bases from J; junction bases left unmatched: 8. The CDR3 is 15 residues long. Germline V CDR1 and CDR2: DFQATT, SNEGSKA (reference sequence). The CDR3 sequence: CSARDLAGGWNEQFF. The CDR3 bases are TGCAGTGCTAGAGATTTGGCGGGAGGCTGGAATGAGCAGTTCTTC.

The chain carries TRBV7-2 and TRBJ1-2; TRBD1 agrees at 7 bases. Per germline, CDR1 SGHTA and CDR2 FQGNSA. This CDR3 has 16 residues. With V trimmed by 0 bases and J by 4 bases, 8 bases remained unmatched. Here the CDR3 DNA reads TGTGCCAGCAGCTTAGCCCCAGGACAGGCGGTCTATGGCTACACCTTC. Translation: CASSLAPGQAVYGYTF.

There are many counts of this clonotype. The CDR3 nucleotides read TGTGCCAGCAGCTTTTCCGGGGGGACTCCCTTGGCAGATACGCAGTATTTT. As protein: CASSFSGGTPLADTQYF. This chain links TRBV11-3 with TRBJ2-3, with 7 positions matching TRBD2. With 3 bases clipped from V and 4 bases from J, the junction kept 13 bases outside the gene matches. CDR3 size: 17 residues. The germline V gene has CDR1 SGHNT and CDR2 YENEEA.

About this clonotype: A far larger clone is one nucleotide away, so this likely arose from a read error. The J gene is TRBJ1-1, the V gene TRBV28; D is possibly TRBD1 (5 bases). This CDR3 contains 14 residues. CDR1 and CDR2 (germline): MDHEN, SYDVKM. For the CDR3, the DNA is TGTGCCACCAGTGGCTCCAGGGAGGACATCGAAGCTTTCTTT. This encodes CATSGSREDIEAFF.

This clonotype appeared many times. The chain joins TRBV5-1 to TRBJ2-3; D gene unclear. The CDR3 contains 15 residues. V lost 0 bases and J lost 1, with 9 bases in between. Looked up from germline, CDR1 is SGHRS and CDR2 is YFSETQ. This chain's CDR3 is CASSLVGRGTDTQYF. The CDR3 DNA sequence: TGCGCCAGCAGCTTGGTCGGCAGAGGCACAGATACGCAGTATTTT.

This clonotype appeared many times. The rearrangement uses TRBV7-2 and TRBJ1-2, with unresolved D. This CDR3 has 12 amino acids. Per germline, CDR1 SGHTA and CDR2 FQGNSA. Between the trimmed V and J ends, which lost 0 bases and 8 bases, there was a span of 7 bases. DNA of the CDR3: TGTGCCAGCAGCTTAGCGCCCGGGGGCTACACCTTC. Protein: CASSLAPGGYTF.

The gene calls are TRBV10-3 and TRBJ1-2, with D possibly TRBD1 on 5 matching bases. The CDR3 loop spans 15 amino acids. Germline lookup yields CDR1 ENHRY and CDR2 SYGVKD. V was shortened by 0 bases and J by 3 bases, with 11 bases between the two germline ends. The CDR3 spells CAISESPGYDYGYTF. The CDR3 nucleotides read TGTGCCATCAGTGAGTCGCCAGGGTACGACTATGGCTACACCTTC.

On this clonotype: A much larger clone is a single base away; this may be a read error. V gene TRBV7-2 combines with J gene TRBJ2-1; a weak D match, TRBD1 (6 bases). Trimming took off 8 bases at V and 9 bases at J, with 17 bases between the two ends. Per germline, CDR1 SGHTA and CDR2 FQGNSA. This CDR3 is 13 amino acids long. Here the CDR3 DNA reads TGTGCCAGCGGCGCACAGGGAAAGGGTGAGCAGTTCTTC. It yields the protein CASGAQGKGEQFF.

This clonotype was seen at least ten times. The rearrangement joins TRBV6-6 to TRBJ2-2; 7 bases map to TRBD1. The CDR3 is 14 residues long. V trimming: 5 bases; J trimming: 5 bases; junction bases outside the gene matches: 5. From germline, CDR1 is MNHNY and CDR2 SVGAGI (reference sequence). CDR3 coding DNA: TGTGCCAGCAGTGCGGACAGGCGTACCGGGGAGCTGTTTTTT. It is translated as CASSADRRTGELFF.

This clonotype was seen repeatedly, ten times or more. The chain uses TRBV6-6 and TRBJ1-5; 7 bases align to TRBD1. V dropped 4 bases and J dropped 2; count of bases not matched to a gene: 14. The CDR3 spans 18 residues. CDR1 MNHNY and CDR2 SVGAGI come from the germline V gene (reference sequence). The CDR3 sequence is CASSSIQGMEYGNQPQHF. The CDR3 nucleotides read TGTGCCAGCAGTTCCATACAGGGGATGGAATATGGCAATCAGCCCCAGCATTTT.

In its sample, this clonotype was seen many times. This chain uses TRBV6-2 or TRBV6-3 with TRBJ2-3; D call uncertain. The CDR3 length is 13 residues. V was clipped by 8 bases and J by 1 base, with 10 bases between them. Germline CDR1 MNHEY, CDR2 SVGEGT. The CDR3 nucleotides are TGTGCCAGCGAGGAACGTGGCACAGATACGCAGTATTTT. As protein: CASEERGTDTQYF.

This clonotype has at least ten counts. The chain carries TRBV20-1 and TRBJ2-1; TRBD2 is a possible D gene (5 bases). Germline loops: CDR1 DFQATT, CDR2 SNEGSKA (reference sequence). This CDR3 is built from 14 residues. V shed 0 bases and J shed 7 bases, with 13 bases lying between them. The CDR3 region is CSARDSARANEQFF. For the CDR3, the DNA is TGCAGTGCTAGAGATAGCGCCCGGGCGAATGAGCAGTTCTTC.

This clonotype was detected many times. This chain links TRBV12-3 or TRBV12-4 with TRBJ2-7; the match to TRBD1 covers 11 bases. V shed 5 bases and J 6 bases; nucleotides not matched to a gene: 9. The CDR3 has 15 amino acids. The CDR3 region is CASSPRTGGKGEQYF. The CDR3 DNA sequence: TGTGCCAGCAGTCCCCGGACAGGGGGCAAAGGCGAGCAGTACTTC.

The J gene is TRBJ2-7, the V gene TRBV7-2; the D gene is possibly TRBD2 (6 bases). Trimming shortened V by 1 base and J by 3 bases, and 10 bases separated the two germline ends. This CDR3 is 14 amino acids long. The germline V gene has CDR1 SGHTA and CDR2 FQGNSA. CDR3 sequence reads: CASSLVGSLYEQYF. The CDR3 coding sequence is TGTGCCAGCAGCTTAGTCGGGAGTCTCTACGAGCAGTACTTC.

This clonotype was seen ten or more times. The CDR3 loop is CASSLWSGQETQYF. CDR3 nucleotides: TGTGCCAGCAGCTTATGGTCTGGGCAAGAGACCCAGTACTTC. V is TRBV7-2 and J is TRBJ2-5; D gene uncertain. The CDR3 length is 14 residues. The germline V gene encodes CDR1 SGHTA and CDR2 FQGNSA. The V end lost 2 bases, the J end lost 2 bases, and 9 bases lay between the germline ends.

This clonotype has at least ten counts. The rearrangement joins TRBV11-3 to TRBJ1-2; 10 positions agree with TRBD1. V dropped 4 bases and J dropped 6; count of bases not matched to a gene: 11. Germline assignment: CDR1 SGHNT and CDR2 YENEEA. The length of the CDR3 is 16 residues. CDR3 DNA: TGTGCCAGCAGCTCCATAGGGACAGGGGAGGAGGATGGCTACACCTTC. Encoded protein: CASSSIGTGEEDGYTF.

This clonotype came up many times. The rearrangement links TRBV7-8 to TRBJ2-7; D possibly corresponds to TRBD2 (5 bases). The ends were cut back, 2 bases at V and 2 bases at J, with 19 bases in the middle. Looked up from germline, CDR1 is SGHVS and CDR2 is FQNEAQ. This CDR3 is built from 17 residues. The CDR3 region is CASSLKVSRGFPYEQYF. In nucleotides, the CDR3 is TGTGCCAGCAGCTTAAAAGTTTCAAGAGGGTTCCCCTACGAGCAGTACTTC.

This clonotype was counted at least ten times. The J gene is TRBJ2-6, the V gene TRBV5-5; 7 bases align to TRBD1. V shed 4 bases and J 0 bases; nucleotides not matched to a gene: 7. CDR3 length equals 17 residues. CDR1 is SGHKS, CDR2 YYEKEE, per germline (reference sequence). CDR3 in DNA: TGTGCCAGCAGCCGTCCCGGGACAGCCTCTGGGGCCAACGTCCTGACTTTC. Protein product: CASSRPGTASGANVLTF.